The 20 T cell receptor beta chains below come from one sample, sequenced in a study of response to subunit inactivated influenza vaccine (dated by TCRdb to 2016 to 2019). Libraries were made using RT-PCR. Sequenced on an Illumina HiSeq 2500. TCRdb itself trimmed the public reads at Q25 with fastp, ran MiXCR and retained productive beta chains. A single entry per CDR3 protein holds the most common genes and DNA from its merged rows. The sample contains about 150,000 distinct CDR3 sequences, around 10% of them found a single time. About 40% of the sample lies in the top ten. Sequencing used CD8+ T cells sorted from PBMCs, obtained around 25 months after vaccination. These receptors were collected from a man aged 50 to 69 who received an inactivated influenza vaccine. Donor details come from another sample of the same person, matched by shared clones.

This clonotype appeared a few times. The CDR3 loop is CSASSTSGNYEQYF. The CDR3 DNA follows: TGCAGTGCTTCATCAACTAGCGGTAACTACGAGCAGTACTTC. The chain employs TRBV20-1 and TRBJ2-7; TRBD2 matches at 8 bases. The germline CDR1 and CDR2 sequences are DFQATT and SNEGSKA (reference sequence). CDR3 length: 14 amino acids. The J segment lost 3 bases and the V segment lost 5 bases, leaving 9 bases of the junction unmatched.

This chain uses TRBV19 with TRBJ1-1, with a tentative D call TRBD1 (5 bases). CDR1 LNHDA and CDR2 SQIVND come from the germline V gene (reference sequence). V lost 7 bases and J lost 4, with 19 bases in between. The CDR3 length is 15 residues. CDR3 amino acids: CASTLASGMSTEAFF. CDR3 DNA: TGTGCCAGTACCCTCGCGTCAGGGATGAGCACTGAAGCTTTCTTT.

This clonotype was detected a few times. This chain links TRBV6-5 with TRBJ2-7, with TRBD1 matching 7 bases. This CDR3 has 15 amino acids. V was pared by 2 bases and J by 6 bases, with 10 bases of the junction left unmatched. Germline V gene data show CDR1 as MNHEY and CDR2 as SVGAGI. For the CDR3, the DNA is TGTGCCAGCAGTTACATGGCAGGGGGTAGTCGCGAGCAGTACTTC. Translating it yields CASSYMAGGSREQYF.

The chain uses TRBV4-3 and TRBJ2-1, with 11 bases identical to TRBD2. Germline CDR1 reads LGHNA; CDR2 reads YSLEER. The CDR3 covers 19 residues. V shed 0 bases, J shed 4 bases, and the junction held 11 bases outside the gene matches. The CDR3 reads CASSQDFSGGAVGYNEQFF. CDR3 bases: TGCGCCAGCAGCCAAGATTTTAGCGGGGGGGCCGTTGGTTACAATGAGCAGTTCTTC.

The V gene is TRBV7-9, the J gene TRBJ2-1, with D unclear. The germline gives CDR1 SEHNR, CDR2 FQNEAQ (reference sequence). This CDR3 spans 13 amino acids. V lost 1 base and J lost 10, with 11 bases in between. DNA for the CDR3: TGTGCCAGCAGCTTAGGGGCTCTTAACGAGCAGTTCTTC. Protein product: CASSLGALNEQFF.

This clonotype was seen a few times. CDR3 region: CASSAKQGAHTDTQYF. CDR3 DNA sequence: TGCGCCAGCAGCGCAAAACAGGGGGCACATACAGATACGCAGTATTTT. V is TRBV5-1 and J is TRBJ2-3, with TRBD1 matching 9 bases. The CDR3 totals 16 residues. V lost 4 bases and J lost 3; bases outside the gene matches: 9. Germline values: CDR1 SGHRS, CDR2 YFSETQ.

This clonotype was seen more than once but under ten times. The CDR3 here is CASSPPNTGGAYNEQFF. The CDR3 coding sequence is TGTGCCAGCAGTCCCCCAAATACAGGGGGCGCCTACAATGAGCAGTTCTTC. The chain combines TRBV12-3 or TRBV12-4 with TRBJ2-1; 9 positions agree with TRBD1. The junction had 10 bases not matched to a gene; V was cut back by 5 bases and J by 2 bases. There are 17 residues in the CDR3.

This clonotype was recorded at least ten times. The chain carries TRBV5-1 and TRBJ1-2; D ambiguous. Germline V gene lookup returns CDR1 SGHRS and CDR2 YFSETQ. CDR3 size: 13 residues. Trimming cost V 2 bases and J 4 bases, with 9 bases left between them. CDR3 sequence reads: CASSLQSSYGYTF. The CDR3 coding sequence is TGCGCCAGCAGCTTACAGAGTAGCTATGGCTACACCTTC.

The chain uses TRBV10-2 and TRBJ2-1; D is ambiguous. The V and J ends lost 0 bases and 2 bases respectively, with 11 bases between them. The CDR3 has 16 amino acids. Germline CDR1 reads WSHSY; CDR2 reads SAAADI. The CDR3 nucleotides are TGCGCCAGCAGTGAGTCAGCGCTAGGTCCCTACAATGAGCAGTTCTTC. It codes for CASSESALGPYNEQFF.

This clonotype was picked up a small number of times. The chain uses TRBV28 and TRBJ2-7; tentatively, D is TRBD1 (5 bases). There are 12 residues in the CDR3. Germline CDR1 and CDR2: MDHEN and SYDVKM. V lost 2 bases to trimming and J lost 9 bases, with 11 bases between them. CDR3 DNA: TGTGCCAGCAGTTTACTCCCCACAGGGCAGTACTTC. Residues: CASSLLPTGQYF. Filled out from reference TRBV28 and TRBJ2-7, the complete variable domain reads DVKVTQSSRYLVKRTGEKVFLECVQDMDHENMFWYRQDPGLGLRLIYFSYDVKMKEKGDIPEGYSVSREKKERFSLILESASTNQTSMYLCASSLLPTGQYFGPGTRLTVT.

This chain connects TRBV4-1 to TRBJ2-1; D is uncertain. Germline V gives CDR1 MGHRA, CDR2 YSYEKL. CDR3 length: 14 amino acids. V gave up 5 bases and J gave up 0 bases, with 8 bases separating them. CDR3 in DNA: TGCGCCAGCAGCGCGACGGGCTCCTACAATGAGCAGTTCTTC. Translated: CASSATGSYNEQFF.

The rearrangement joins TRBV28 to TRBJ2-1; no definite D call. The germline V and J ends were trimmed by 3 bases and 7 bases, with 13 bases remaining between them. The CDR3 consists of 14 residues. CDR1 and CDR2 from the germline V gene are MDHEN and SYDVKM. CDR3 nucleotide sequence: TGTGCCAGCAGTTTGCGGAGCTTGAGGAATGAGCAGTTCTTC. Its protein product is CASSLRSLRNEQFF.

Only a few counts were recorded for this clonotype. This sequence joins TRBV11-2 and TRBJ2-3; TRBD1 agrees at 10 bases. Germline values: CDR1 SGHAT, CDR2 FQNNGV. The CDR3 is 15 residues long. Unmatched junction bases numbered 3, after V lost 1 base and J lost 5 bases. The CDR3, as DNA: TGTGCCAGCAGCTTAGTTGGACAGGGGGGAGATACGCAGTATTTT. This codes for CASSLVGQGGDTQYF. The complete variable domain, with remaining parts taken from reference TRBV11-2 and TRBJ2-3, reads EAGVAQSPRYKIIEKRQSVAFWCNPISGHATLYWYQQILGQGPKLLIQFQNNGVVDDSQLPKDRFSAERLKGVDSTLKIQPAKLEDSAVYLCASSLVGQGGDTQYFGPGTRLTVL.

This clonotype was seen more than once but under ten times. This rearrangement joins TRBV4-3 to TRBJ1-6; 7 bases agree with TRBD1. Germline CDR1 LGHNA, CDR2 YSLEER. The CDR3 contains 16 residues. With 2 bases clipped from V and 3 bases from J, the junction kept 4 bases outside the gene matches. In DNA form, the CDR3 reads TGCGCCAGCAGCCAAAGACAGGGAAACTATAATTCACCCCTCCACTTT. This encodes CASSQRQGNYNSPLHF.

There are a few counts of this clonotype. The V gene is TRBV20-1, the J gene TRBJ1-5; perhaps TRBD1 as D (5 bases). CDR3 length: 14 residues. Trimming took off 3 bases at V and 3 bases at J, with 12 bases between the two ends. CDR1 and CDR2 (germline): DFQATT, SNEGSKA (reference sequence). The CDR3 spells CSASAGHLNQPQHF. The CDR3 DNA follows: TGCAGTGCTAGTGCTGGACACCTCAATCAGCCCCAGCATTTT.

CDR3: CSAEGGYEQYF. DNA for the CDR3: TGCAGCGCCGAAGGCGGCTACGAGCAGTACTTC. V usage is TRBV29-1 and J usage is TRBJ2-7; D is unclear. The CDR3 sequence is 11 residues long. The ends were cut back, 7 bases at V and 3 bases at J, with 10 bases in the middle. Germline CDR1 and CDR2: SQVTM and ANQGSEA.

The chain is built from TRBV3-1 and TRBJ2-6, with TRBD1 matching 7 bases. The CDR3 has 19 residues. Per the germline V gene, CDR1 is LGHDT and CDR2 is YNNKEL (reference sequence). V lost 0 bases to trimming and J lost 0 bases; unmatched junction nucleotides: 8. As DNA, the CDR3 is TGTGCCAGCAGCCAAGAGTACGAGACAGGGACCTCTGGGGCCAACGTCCTGACTTTC. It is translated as CASSQEYETGTSGANVLTF.

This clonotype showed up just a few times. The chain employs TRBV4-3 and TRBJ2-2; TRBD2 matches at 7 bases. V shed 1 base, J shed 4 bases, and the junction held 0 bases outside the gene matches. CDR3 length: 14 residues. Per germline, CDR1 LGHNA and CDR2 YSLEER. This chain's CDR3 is CASSQGGGTGELFF. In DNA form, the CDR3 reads TGCGCCAGCAGCCAAGGCGGGGGCACCGGGGAGCTGTTTTTT.

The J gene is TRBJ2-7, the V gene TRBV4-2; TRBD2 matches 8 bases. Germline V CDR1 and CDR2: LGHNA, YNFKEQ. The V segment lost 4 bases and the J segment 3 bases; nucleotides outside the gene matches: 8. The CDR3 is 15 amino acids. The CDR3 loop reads CASSRLTSADYEQYF. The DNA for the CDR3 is TGTGCCAGCAGCCGACTGACTAGCGCAGACTACGAGCAGTACTTC.

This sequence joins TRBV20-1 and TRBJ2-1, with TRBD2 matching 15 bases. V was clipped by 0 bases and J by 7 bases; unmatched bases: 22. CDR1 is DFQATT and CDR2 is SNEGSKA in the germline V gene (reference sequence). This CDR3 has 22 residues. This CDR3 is CSARDLFGLDGTSGGRGNEQFF. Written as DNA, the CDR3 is TGCAGTGCTAGAGATCTTTTTGGTTTGGACGGGACTAGCGGGGGGAGGGGAAATGAGCAGTTCTTC.